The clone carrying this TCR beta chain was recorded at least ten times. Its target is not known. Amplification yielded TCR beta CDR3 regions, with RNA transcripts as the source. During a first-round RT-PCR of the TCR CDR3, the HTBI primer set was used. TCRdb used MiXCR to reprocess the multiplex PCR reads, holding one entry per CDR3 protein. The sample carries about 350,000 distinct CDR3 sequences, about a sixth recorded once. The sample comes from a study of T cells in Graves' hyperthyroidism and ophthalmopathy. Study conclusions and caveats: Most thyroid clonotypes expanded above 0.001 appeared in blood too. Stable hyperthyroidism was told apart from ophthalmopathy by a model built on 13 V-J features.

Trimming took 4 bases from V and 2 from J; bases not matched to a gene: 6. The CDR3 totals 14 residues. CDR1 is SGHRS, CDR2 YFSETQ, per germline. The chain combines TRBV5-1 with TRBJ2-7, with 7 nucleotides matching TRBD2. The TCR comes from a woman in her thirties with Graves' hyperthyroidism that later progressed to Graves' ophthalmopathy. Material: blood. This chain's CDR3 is CASSPDGGTYEQYF. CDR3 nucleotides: TGCGCCAGCAGCCCCGACGGGGGGACCTACGAGCAGTACTTC.